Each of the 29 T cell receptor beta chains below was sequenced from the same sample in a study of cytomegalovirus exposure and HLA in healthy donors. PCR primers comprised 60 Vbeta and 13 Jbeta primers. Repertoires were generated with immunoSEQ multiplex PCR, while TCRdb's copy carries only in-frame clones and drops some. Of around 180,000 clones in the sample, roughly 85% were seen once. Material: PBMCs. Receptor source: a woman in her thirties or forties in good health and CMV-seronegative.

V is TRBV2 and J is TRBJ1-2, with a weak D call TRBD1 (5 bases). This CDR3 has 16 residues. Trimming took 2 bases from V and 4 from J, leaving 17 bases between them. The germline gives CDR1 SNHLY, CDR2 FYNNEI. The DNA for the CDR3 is TGTGCCAGCAGTGAAATAGTAGGAGGGGTGGGCTATGGCTACACCTTC. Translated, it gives CASSEIVGGVGYGYTF.

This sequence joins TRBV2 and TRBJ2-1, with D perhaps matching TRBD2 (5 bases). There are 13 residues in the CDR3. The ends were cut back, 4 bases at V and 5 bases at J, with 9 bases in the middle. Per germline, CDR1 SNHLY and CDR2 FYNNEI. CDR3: CASSVTSNNEQFF. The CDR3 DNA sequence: TGTGCCAGCAGTGTTACTAGTAACAATGAGCAGTTCTTC.

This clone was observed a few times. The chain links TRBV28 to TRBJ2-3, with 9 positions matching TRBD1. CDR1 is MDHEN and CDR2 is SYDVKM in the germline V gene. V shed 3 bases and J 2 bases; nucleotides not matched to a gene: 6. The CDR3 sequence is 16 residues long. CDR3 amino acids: CASSFFRDRATDTQYF. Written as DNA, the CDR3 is TGTGCCAGCAGTTTTTTCCGGGACAGGGCCACAGATACGCAGTATTTT. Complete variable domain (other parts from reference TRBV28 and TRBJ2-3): DVKVTQSSRYLVKRTGEKVFLECVQDMDHENMFWYRQDPGLGLRLIYFSYDVKMKEKGDIPEGYSVSREKKERFSLILESASTNQTSMYLCASSFFRDRATDTQYFGPGTRLTVL.

This CDR3 reads CASSLGEELYEQYF. The CDR3 DNA follows: TGTGCCAGCAGCTTAGGGGAGGAGCTCTACGAGCAGTACTTC. This chain connects TRBV11-2 to TRBJ2-5; D might be TRBD2 (6 bases). With the DNA end fitting TRBJ2-7 better, the J assignment may be wrong. Germline CDR1 reads SGHAT; CDR2 reads FQNNGV. This CDR3 has 14 amino acids.

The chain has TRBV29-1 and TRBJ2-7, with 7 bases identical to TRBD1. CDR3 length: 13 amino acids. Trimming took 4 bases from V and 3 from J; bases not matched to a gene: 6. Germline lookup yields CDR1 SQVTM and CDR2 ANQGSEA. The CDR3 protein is CSVVRTGDYEQYF. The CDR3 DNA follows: TGCAGCGTTGTCAGGACAGGAGACTACGAGCAGTACTTC.

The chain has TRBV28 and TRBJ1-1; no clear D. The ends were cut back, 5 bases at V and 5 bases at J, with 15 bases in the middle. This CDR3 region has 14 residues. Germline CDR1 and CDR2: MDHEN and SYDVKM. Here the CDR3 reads CASSPWTGETEAFF. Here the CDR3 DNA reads TGTGCCAGCAGTCCCTGGACGGGAGAGACTGAAGCTTTCTTT. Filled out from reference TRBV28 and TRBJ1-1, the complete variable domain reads DVKVTQSSRYLVKRTGEKVFLECVQDMDHENMFWYRQDPGLGLRLIYFSYDVKMKEKGDIPEGYSVSREKKERFSLILESASTNQTSMYLCASSPWTGETEAFFGQGTRLTVV.

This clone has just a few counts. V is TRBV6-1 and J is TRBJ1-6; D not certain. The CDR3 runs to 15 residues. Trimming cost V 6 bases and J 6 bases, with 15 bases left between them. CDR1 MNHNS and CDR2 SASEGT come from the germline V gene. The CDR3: CASRGGPGSNSPLHF. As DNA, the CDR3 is TGTGCCAGCAGGGGCGGTCCGGGGAGTAATTCACCCCTCCACTTT.

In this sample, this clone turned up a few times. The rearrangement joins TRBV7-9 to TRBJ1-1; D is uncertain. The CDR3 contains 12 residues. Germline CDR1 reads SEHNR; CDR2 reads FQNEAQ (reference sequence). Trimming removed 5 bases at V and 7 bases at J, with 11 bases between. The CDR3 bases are TGTGCCAGCAGCCCCTCGGTGCGTGAAGCTTTCTTT. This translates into CASSPSVREAFF.

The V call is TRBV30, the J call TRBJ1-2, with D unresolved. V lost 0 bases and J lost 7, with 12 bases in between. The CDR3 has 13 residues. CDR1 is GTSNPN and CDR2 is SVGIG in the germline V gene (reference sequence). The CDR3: CAWSVLGPSGYTF. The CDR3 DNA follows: TGTGCCTGGAGTGTACTAGGCCCTTCTGGCTACACCTTC.

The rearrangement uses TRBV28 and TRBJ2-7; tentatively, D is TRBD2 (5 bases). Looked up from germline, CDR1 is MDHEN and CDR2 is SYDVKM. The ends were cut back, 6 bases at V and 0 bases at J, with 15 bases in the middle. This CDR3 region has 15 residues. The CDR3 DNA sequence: TGTGCCAGCAGGCCCGGAGGCTCAGTCTCCTACGAGCAGTACTTC. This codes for CASRPGGSVSYEQYF.

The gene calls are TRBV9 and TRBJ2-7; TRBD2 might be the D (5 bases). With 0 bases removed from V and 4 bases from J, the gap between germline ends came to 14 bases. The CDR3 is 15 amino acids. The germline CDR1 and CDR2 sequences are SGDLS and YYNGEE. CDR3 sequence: CASSVDRAEFYEQYF. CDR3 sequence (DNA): TGTGCCAGCAGCGTAGATCGAGCGGAATTTTACGAGCAGTACTTC.

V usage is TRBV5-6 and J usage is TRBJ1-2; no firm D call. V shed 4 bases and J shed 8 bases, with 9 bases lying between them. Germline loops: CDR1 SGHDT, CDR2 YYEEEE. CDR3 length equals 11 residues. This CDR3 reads CASSAREGYTF. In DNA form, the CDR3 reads TGTGCCAGCAGCGCCCGGGAGGGCTACACCTTC.

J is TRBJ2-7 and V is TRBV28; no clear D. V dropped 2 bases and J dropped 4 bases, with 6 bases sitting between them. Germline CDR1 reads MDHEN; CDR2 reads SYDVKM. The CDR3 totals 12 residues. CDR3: CASSLSRYEQYF. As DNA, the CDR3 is TGTGCCAGCAGTTTAAGCCGTTACGAGCAGTACTTC.

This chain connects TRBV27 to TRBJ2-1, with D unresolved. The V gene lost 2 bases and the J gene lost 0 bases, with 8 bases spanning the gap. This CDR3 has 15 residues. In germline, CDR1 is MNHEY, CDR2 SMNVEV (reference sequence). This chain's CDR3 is CASSLDTLSYNEQFF. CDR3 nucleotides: TGTGCCAGCAGTTTAGACACCCTCTCCTACAATGAGCAGTTCTTC.

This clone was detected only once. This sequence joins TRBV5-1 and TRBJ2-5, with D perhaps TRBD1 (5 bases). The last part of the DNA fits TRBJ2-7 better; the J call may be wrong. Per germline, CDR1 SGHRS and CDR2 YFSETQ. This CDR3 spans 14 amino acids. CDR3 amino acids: CASSSQGNGDEQYF. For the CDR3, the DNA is TGCGCCAGCAGCTCCCAGGGAAATGGTGACGAGCAGTACTTC.

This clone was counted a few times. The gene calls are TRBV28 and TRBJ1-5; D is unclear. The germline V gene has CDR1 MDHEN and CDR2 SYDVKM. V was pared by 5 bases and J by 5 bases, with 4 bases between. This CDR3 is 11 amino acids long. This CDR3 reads CASSPDQPQHF. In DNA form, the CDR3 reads TGTGCCAGCAGTCCCGATCAGCCCCAGCATTTT.

The CDR3 region is CASSLILAGGTRTGELFF. CDR3 nucleotides: TGTGCCAGCAGCTTAATACTAGCGGGGGGGACCCGAACCGGGGAGCTGTTTTTT. The V gene is TRBV7-9, the J gene TRBJ2-2; 13 nucleotides agree with TRBD2. The CDR3 sequence is 18 residues long. With 2 bases clipped from V and 5 bases from J, the junction kept 8 bases outside the gene matches. Germline loops: CDR1 SEHNR, CDR2 FQNEAQ (reference sequence).

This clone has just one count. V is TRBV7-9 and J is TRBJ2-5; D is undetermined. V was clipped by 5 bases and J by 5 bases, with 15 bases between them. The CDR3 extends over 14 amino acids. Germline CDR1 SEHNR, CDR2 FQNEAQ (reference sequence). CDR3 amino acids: CASSQPTQAETQYF. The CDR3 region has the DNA TGTGCCAGCAGCCAACCTACCCAGGCTGAGACCCAGTACTTC.

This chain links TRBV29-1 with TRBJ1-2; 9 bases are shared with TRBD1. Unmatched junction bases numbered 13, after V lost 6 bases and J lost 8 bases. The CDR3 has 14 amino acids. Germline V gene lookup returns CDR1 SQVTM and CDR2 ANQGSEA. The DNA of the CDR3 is TGCAGCGTAGGGGGGAACAGGGGGCGAGGGGGCTACACCTTC. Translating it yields CSVGGNRGRGGYTF. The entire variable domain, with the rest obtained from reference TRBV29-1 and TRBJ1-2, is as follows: SAVISQKPSRDICQRGTSLTIQCQVDSQVTMMFWYRQQPGQSLTLIATANQGSEATYESGFVIDKFPISRPNLTFSTLTVSNMSPEDSSIYLCSVGGNRGRGGYTFGSGTRLTVV.

CDR3 sequence: CASSRLGRYTGELFF. CDR3 nucleotides: TGTGCCAGCAGCCGTCTAGGGAGATACACCGGGGAGCTGTTTTTT. V is TRBV6-5 and J is TRBJ2-2; D might be TRBD2 (5 bases). Between the trimmed V and J ends, which lost 6 bases and 3 bases, there was a span of 14 bases. The CDR3 totals 15 residues. Germline CDR1 MNHEY, CDR2 SVGAGI.

CDR3 residues: CASRLTVNYGYTF. The CDR3 coding sequence is TGTGCCAGCAGGCTTACAGTTAACTATGGCTACACCTTC. The chain has TRBV27 and TRBJ1-2; no reliable D call. V lost 6 bases and J 1 base, leaving 9 bases between the germline ends. Germline values: CDR1 MNHEY, CDR2 SMNVEV (reference sequence). This CDR3 is built from 13 residues.

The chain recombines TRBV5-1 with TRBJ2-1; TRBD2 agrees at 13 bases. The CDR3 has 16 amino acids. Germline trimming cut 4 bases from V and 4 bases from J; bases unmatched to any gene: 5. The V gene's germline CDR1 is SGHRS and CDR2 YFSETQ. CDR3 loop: CASSLTSGGNYNEQFF. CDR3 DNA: TGCGCCAGCAGCCTGACTAGCGGGGGGAATTACAATGAGCAGTTCTTC.

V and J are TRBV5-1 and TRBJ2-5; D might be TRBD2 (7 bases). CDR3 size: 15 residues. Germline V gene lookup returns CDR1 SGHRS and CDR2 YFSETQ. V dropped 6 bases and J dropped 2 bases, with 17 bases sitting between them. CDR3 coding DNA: TGCGCCAGCAATCGGGGGGCAGGACCTCAAGAGACCCAGTACTTC. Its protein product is CASNRGAGPQETQYF. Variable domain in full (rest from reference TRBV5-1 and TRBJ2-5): KAGVTQTPRYLIKTRGQQVTLSCSPISGHRSVSWYQQTPGQGLQFLFEYFSETQRNKGNFPGRFSGRQFSNSRSEMNVSTLELGDSALYLCASNRGAGPQETQYFGPGTRLLVL.

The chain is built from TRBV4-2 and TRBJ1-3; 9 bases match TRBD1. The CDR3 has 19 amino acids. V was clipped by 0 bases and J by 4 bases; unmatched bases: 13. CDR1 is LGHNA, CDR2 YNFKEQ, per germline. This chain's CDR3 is CASSQEEATGGTGGNTIYF. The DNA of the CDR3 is TGTGCCAGCAGCCAAGAAGAGGCGACAGGGGGGACGGGAGGAAACACCATATATTTT.

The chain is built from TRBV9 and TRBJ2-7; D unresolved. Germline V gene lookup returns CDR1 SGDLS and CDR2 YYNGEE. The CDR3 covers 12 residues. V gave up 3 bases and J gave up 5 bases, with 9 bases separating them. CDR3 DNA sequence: TGTGCCAGCAGCGGCTATATGGACGAGCAGTACTTC. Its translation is CASSGYMDEQYF.

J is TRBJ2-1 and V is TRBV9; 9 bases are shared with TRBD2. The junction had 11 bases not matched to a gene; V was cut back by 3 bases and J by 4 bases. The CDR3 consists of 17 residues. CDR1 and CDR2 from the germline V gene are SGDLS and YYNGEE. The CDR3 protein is CASSAPFGTSLYNEQFF. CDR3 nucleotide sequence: TGTGCCAGCAGCGCCCCCTTCGGGACTAGCCTTTACAATGAGCAGTTCTTC. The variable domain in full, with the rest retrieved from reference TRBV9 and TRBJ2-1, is DSGVTQTPKHLITATGQRVTLRCSPRSGDLSVYWYQQSLDQGLQFLIQYYNGEERAKGNILERFSAQQFPDLHSELNLSSLELGDSALYFCASSAPFGTSLYNEQFFGPGTRLTVL.

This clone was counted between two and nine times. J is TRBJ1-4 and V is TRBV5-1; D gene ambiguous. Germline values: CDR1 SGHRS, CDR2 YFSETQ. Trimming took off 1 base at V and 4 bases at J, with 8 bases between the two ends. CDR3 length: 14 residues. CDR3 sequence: CASSLSSRNEKLFF. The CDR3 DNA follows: TGCGCCAGCAGCTTGAGTTCGCGTAATGAAAAACTGTTTTTT.

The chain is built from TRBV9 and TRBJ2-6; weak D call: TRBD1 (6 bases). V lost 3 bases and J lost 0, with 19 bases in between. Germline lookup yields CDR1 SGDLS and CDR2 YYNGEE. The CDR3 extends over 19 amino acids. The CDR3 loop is CASSAQTGTQLSGANVLTF. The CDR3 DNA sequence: TGTGCCAGCAGCGCCCAAACAGGGACCCAACTCTCTGGGGCCAACGTCCTGACTTTC.

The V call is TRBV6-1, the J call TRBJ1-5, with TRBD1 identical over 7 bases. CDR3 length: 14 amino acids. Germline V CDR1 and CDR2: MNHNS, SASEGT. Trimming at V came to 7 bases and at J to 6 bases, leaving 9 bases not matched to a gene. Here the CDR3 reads CASTTGVSGQPQHF. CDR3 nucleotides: TGTGCCAGCACTACAGGGGTAAGCGGTCAGCCCCAGCATTTT.